This TCR beta chain was observed in a study of T cells in Graves' hyperthyroidism and ophthalmopathy. Using RNA transcripts as the source, TCR beta CDR3 regions were amplified. Carried out on the TCR CDR3, a first-round RT-PCR used the HTBI primer set. TCRdb reprocessed the multiplex PCR reads with MiXCR, giving one entry per CDR3 protein. The sample has about 610,000 distinct CDR3 sequences, roughly a sixth seen once. Sequences were obtained from blood. The source is a woman aged 40-49 years with Graves' ophthalmopathy.

CDR3: CASSLLPQTTDTQYF. The CDR3 DNA is TGCGCCAGCAGCTTGCTCCCACAGACTACAGATACGCAGTATTTT. The chain employs TRBV5-1 and TRBJ2-3; D gene uncertain. From germline, CDR1 is SGHRS and CDR2 YFSETQ. Trimming took off 1 base at V and 3 bases at J, with 12 bases between the two ends. The CDR3 is 15 amino acids.